A single TCR beta chain is shown here with its context. The repertoire was sequenced with immunoSEQ multiplex PCR; TCRdb's copy has only in-frame clones and lacks some. The repertoire consists of approximately 210,000 clones, with around nine tenths occurring once and the leading ten covering about 5%. The sample originates from a study of blood T cell repertoires in COVID-19. CDR1 is SNHLY and CDR2 is FYNNEI in the germline V gene. The CDR3 runs to 14 residues. J gave up 4 bases and V 3 bases, and 5 bases lay outside the gene matches. Sample: peripheral blood. The receptor was derived from a woman in her forties with acute or convalescent COVID-19. The rearrangement joins TRBV2 to TRBJ1-2, with 7 nucleotides matching TRBD1. The CDR3 DNA reads TGTGCCAGCAGTGACAGCCGGGACAGCTATGGCTACACCTTC. Translation gives CASSDSRDSYGYTF.